Sequencing of this T cell receptor beta chain was carried out in a study of T cell responses to AZD1222 COVID-19 vaccine (dated by TCRdb to the early 2020s). Concerning the study at large: TCR sequencing covered more than 230 trial participants: nearly 210 given two doses of AZD1222 and 26 given two doses of MenACWY control vaccine. Trial participants were enrolled by age into subgroups of 18-55, 56-69 and 70-plus years, and 148, 28 and 57 TCR-sequenced participants, respectively, were included in these subgroups.

As concerns this clone: No antigen is known for it. Nothing much larger sits one base from this clone, and base qualities are not available.

Relative to germline, V is 5 bases shorter and J is 2 bases shorter, with 16 bases between their ends. In the germline V gene, CDR1 corresponds to SGHAT and CDR2 to FQNNGV. The CDR3 starts with the cysteine, ends with the phenylalanine, and has 15 residues. Only CDR3 DNA remains: 45 bases, in frame from the first base. The research as a whole found: Participants were mostly white British, with more females than males. The authors suggested clonal diversity may have been underestimated. After two AZD1222 doses, both the breadth and the depth of spike-specific TCRs were significantly higher than at day 0 and than in MenACWY recipients. The whole spike protein was spanned by vaccine-associated CD4 TCRs, and dominant responses were seen in regions 160-218 and 743-854. No day 14 peak-response samples were available, so repertoires were characterized only after the peak T cell response. Only five or six AZD1222 recipients were SARS-CoV-2 seropositive at baseline, limiting conclusions about previously exposed vaccinees. In the small 56-69-year group, the increase in depth fell short of significance, most likely because of low power. Epitopes outside the regions mutated in the B.1.351 and B.1.1.7 variants were reportedly recognized by nearly half of the unique spike-specific TCRs.

The CDR3 regions of human TCRbeta chains were subjected to immunosequencing. The source study handled its data this way. TCRs in the repertoires were compared against a reference library of SARS-CoV-2-specific TCRs that had been generated with the MIRA antigen-specificity platform. Breadth was defined as the fraction of unique TCRs that were SARS-CoV-2-associated. Depth was defined as the fraction of total T cells that were SARS-CoV-2-associated. Using the MIRA data, every spike-specific TCR was mapped to the spike region that the TCR reacted to and assigned to either a CD4 or a CD8 class. Log10-transformed breadth and depth values were compared by one-way ANOVA with Sidak's multiple comparisons tests. TCRdb took over this immuneACCESS table, retaining in-frame rearrangements with V and J assigned. Such tables are incomplete; in checked studies, under half of the missing clones stem from an unresolved V gene, and the remainder is unexplained. The V and J calls and the clone size are those of that table, but D and trimming were determined from the DNA. Counted in this sample were about 110,000 clones; about nine tenths of them appeared once. The biggest ten clones account for roughly 3% of the sample.

The meaning of the sample's time point label: baseline before first vaccination. The sample's treatment or condition, from its label and the paper: meningococcal conjugate vaccine given as trial control. The vaccinee samples were drawn from two UK trials, COV001 and COV002, one of which was a single-blind randomized controlled phase 2/3 trial testing AZD1222 (ChAdOx1 nCoV-19) in healthy adults. For TCRbeta chain sequencing, PBMC samples were collected from trial participants at day 0 and at day 28 after the second dose. This receptor was taken from an adult in good health. The source material was peripheral blood, sampled on day 0 of MenACWY control vaccination. Recombination linked TRBV11-2 to TRBJ2-7; the D gene is possibly TRBD1 or TRBD2, with 5 bases matching each. The DNA sequence is TGTGCCAGCAGCCTAGCCAGGGAAGAAGCCTACGAGCAGTACTTC. Protein translation: CASSLAREEAYEQYF. When the CDR3 is completed using the reference TRBV11-2 and TRBJ2-7 genes on either side, the full variable domain is EAGVAQSPRYKIIEKRQSVAFWCNPISGHATLYWYQQILGQGPKLLIQFQNNGVVDDSQLPKDRFSAERLKGVDSTLKIQPAKLEDSAVYLCASSLAREEAYEQYFGPGTRLTVT.